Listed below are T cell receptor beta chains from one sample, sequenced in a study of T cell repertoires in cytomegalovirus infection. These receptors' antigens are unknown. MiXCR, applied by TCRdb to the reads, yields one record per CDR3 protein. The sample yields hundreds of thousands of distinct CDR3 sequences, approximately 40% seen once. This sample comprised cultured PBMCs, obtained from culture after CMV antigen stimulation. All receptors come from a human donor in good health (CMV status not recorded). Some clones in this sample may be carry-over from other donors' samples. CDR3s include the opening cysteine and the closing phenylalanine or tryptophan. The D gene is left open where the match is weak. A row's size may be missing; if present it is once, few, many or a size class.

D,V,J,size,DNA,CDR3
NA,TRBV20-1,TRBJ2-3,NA,TGCAGTGCTAGGCAGGTCCGCGGACCAAGCACAGATACGCAGTATTTT,CSARQVRGPSTDTQYF
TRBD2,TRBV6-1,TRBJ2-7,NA,TGTGCCAGCAGTGGAGTTGGCGGGGGAATCTACGAGCAGTACTTC,CASSGVGGGIYEQYF
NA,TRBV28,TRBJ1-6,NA,TGTGCCAGCAGCAGACCCGATGGATTACCCCTCCACTTT,CASSRPDGLPLHF
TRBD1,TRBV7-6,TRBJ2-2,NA,TGTGCCAGCAGCACCCGACAGGGGTCGGGAACCGGGGAGCTGTTTTTT,CASSTRQGSGTGELFF
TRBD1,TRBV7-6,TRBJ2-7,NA,TGTGCCAGCAGCTCGACAGGGGTGGCCGAGCAGTACTTC,CASSSTGVAEQYF
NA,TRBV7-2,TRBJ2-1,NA,TGTGCCAGCGTCGTGGGCGGGACTGGTGAGCAGTTCTTC,CASVVGGTGEQFF
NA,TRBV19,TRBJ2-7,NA,TGTGCCACGAACGATCGGCCCACGGGGGAGCAGTACTTC,CATNDRPTGEQYF
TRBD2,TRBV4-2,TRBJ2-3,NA,TGTGCCAGCAGCCAAGTATCCGGGGGGGGTACGCAGTATTTT,CASSQVSGGGTQYF
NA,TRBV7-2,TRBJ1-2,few,TGTGCCAGCAGCTTATATTTTCAGGGGCAGGGCGGAGGCTACACCTTC,CASSLYFQGQGGGYTF
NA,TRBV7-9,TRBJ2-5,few,TGTGCCAGCAGCTTAAGACAGACCTTCCGAGAGACCCAGTACTTC,CASSLRQTFRETQYF
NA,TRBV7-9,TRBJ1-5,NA,TGTGCCAGCAGCGTCCGGGGTCAGCCCCAGCATTTT,CASSVRGQPQHF
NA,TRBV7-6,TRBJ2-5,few,TGTGCCACCCAAGCATGGGGGCTGGAGACCCAGTACTTC,CATQAWGLETQYF
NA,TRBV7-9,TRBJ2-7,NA,TGTGCCAGTAGCCCCCCAGCCCACTACGAGCAGTACTTC,CASSPPAHYEQYF
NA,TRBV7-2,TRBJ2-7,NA,TGTGCCAGCAGCTGGAAGGTGGACTACGAGCAGTACTTC,CASSWKVDYEQYF
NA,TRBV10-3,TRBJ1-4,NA,TGTGCCATCAGTGAGCGGGCCGAAAATGAAAAACTGTTTTTT,CAISERAENEKLFF
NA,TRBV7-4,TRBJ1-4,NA,TGTGCCAGCAGCTTTCGCCCAAAGGAAAAACTGTTTTTT,CASSFRPKEKLFF
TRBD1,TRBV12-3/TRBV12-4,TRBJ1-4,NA,TGTGCCAGCAGTTTACGAGGGACAGGACCTAGAAAACTGTTTTTT,CASSLRGTGPRKLFF
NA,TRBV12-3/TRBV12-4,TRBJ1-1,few,TGTGCCAGCAAAAAGACAGAAAGGAACACTGAAGCTTTCTTT,CASKKTERNTEAFF
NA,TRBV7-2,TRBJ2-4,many,TGTGCCAGCAGCCCCCTCTTAGGGGGATACATTCAGTACTTC,CASSPLLGGYIQYF
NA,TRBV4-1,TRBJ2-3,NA,TGCGCCAGCAGCCAGGCCGGGTTTCCGGAGGGCACAGATACGCAGTATTTT,CASSQAGFPEGTDTQYF
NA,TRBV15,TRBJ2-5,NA,TGTGCCACCAGCCGCGGACAGGAGACCCAGTACTTC,CATSRGQETQYF
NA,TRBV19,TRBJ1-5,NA,TGTGCCAGTAACAAGGAATCTTATAGCAATCAGCCCCAGCATTTT,CASNKESYSNQPQHF
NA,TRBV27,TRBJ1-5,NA,TGTGCCCGCAGCCTCGGGGGCTTGGGTCAGCCCCAGCATTTT,CARSLGGLGQPQHF
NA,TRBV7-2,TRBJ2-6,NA,TGTGCCAGCAGCTTAGCGGGGGCTGGGGCCAACGTCCTGACTTTC,CASSLAGAGANVLTF
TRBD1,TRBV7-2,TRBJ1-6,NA,TGTGCCAGCAGCTTGGGACAGGGGACTACACCCCTCCACTTT,CASSLGQGTTPLHF
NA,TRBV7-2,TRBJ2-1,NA,TGTGCCAGCAGCCCCCGAGGGGAGCGGGAGCAGTTCTTC,CASSPRGEREQFF
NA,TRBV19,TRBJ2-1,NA,TGTGCCAGTAGTATAGGAACAGGGAGGTTGATGGCCAATGAGCAGTTCTTC,CASSIGTGRLMANEQFF
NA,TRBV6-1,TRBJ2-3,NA,TGTGCCAGCAGTGAGGGAAAGTGGCTCCTCTATGATACGCAGTATTTT,CASSEGKWLLYDTQYF
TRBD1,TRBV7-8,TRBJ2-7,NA,TGTGCCAGCAGCCCGACAGGGGGCATCTACGAGCAGTACTTC,CASSPTGGIYEQYF